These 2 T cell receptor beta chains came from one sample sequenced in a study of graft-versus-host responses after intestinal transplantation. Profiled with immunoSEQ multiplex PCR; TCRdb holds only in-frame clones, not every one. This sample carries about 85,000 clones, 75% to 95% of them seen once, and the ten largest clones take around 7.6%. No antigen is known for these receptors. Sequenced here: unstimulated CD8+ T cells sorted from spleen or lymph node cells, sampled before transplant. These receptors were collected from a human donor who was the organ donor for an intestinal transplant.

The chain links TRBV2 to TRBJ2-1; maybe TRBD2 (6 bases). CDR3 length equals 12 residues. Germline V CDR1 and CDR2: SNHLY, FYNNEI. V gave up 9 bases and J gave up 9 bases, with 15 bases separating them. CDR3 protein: CARIINSGEQFF. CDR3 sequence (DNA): TGTGCCAGAATCATAAATAGCGGTGAGCAGTTCTTC.

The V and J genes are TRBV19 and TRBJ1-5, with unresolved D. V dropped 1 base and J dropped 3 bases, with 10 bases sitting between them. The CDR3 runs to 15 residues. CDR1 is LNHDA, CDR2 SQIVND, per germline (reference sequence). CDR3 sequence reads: CASSIGGGFNQPQHF. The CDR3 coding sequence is TGTGCCAGTAGTATAGGAGGAGGGTTCAATCAGCCCCAGCATTTT.